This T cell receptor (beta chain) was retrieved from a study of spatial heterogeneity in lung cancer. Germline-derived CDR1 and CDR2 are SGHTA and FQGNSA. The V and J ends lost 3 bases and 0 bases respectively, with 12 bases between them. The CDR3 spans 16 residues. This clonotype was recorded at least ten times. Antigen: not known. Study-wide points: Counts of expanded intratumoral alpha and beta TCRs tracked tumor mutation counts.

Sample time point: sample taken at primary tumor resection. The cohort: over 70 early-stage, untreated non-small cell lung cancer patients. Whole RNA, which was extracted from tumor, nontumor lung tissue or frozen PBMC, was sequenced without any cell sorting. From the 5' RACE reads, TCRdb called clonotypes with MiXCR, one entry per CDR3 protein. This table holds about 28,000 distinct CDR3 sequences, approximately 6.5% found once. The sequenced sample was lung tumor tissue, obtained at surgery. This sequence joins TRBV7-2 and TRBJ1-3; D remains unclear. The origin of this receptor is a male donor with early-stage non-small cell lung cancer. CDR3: CASSLSQFRSGNTIYF. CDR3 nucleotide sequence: TGTGCCAGCAGCTTGTCCCAATTCCGCTCTGGAAACACCATATATTTT. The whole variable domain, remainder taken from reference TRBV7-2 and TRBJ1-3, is GAGVSQSPSNKVTEKGKDVELRCDPISGHTALYWYRQSLGQGLEFLIYFQGNSAPDKSGLPSDRFSAERTGGSVSTLTIQRTQQEDSAVYLCASSLSQFRSGNTIYFGEGSWLTVV.